This TCR beta chain stems from a study of T cell repertoires in ileal Crohn's disease (dated by TCRdb to the late 2010s). Study-level background: Median disease duration was about eight years, and approximately 34% of patients were identified as active smokers at the time of surgery. Every patient underwent surgery because of a complication, which was stricturing disease in around 60% and penetrating disease in 39%. About half of the patients received postoperative therapy: ten to eleven received thiopurines and 15 to 20 received anti-TNF agents. Neoterminal ileum biopsies obtained at postoperative colonoscopy were designated as M6 samples. The TCR repertoire was analysed in around 50 patients with Crohn's disease drawn from a prospective multicentre cohort. Running in parallel with the study was a multicentre cohort set up to find predictors of early endoscopic recurrence following ileocolonic resection. Endoscopic postoperative recurrence was defined by a Rutgeerts score above i0. A total of about 170 mucosal samples from some 57 patients were sequenced, collected from several sites on the surgical specimen and at postoperative endoscopy.

In the paper's terms, the time point label means: neoterminal ileum biopsy at postoperative endoscopy, about 6 months after surgery. To be eligible, patients had to be adults with ileal or ileocolonic Crohn's disease and an indication for ileocolonic resection. Whole ileal mucosal biopsies were stored frozen at -80°C before DNA extraction. Genomic DNA was extracted from frozen whole biopsies using a TRizol-based method and was quantified with a NanoDrop 2000 spectrophotometer. With respect to this clone: Its antigen has not been determined. No base-level quality is on record; no much larger clone is a single base apart.

Results the study describes overall, beyond this receptor: Mucosal CD4 and CD8 T cells were sorted and sequenced only in a subgroup of patients, the size of which was not stated. Endoscopic recurrence was linked to a higher percentage of high-frequency clones at surgery, and recurrence occurred in every patient whose clonality exceeded 26.8% (18/57). Patients who were active smokers at surgery had a significantly higher proportion of clonal expansions than non-smokers (about 25% vs 18%, p=0.02). Compared with CD4 T cells, sorted CD8 T cells contained more high-frequency clones, which suggests that the mucosal expansions were mostly CD8. The timing of postoperative endoscopy varied within the first year after surgery, and the median delay was about seven months.

The CDR3, from cysteine to phenylalanine, totals 12 residues. Only CDR3 DNA remains: 36 bases, in frame from the first base. V loses 6 bases, J loses 6 bases, and the germline ends lie 10 bases apart. CDR1 and CDR2, per the germline V gene (reference sequence), are SGHNT and YYREEE. Five hundred nanograms of biopsy DNA per sample were submitted for commercial TCRB immunosequencing. A two-step, amplification bias-controlled multiplex PCR was used by Adaptive Biotechnology to amplify CDR3 regions from genomic DNA. Primers covering every V and J gene segment were used in the first PCR, while barcodes and Illumina adapters were added in the second PCR. CDR3 libraries were sequenced using an Illumina instrument. The paper's processing steps were these. The analysis drew on both the pipelines supplied by the vendor and custom analysis of the raw data in R/Bioconductor running R version 3.3.0. Clonality, ranging from 0 to 1, was calculated as the inverse of the normalised Shannon entropy of all productive clones. High-frequency clones were defined as the share of the repertoire occupied by the top 100 clones, with only clones passing a 95% confidence test being retained. Overlap between samples was measured with the Morisita-Horn index, while repertoire diversity was measured with the Simpson index. Sourced from immuneACCESS, this table was stored by TCRdb with only in-frame sequences that have V and J called. A share of the clones is absent; for the studies checked, an unresolved V gene accounts for under half, and the remainder has no known explanation. V and J calls and clone size are those listed in that table; D and trimming were worked out from the DNA. The sample yields approximately 13,000 clones; roughly 73% were counted once. The leading ten clones occupy 4.5% to 5.5% of the sample.

This sequence originates from an adult with Crohn's disease. Sequencing input: ileal tissue. This sequence uses TRBV5-4 and TRBJ2-1; the D gene is not confidently resolved. The DNA sequence is as follows: TGTGCCAGCAACAGTAACAGCAATGAGCAGTTCTTC. Its protein product is CASNSNSNEQFF.